This T cell receptor (beta chain) emerged from a study of T cells in Graves' hyperthyroidism and ophthalmopathy. Researchers barred patients who had uncontrolled infection, other autoimmune disease, pregnancy or lactation. Comment on this clonotype: The antigen remains unidentified.

Using RNA transcripts as the source, TCR beta CDR3 regions were amplified. A first-round RT-PCR of the TCR CDR3 used the HTBI primer set. Via MiXCR, TCRdb re-called the multiplex PCR reads, giving one row per CDR3 protein. Of about 350,000 distinct CDR3 sequences detected, around 13% appear once; the ten largest clones hold 20% to 25%. Findings of the study overall: Among clonotypes expanded in thyroid above 0.001, most were also found in blood.

CDR1 and CDR2 from the germline V gene are DFQATT and SNEGSKA (reference sequence). Between the trimmed V and J ends, which lost 0 bases and 0 bases, there was a span of 12 bases. The CDR3 runs 16 residues. The V call is TRBV20-1, the J call TRBJ2-4; no reliable D call. The source is a woman younger than 45 with Graves' hyperthyroidism. Sequencing was carried out using blood. The CDR3 protein is CSARDSGGLAKNIQYF. In nucleotides, the CDR3 is TGCAGTGCTAGAGATAGTGGCGGTTTAGCCAAAAACATTCAGTACTTC.